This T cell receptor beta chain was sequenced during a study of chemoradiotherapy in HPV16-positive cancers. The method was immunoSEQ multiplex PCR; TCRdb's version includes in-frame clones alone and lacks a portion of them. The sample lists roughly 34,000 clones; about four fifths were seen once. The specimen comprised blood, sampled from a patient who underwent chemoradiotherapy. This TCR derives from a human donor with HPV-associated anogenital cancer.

The DNA of the CDR3 is TGTGCCAGTAGTATAGAGGGCCGGCTAGCGGGCACAGATACGCAGTATTTT. This gives the protein CASSIEGRLAGTDTQYF. The rearrangement joins TRBV19 to TRBJ2-3, with 7 bases aligning to TRBD2. V lost 0 bases, J lost 1 base, and 7 bases stayed unmatched. CDR1 is LNHDA, CDR2 SQIVND, per germline (reference sequence). The CDR3 consists of 17 residues.